Below, 9 T cell receptor beta chains from the same sample are listed, as sequenced in a study of blood T cell repertoires in COVID-19. Measured with immunoSEQ multiplex PCR; TCRdb has only the in-frame clones, and not every one. Among 390,000 or so clones listed, more than 70% were seen once. Sequencing input: peripheral blood. The receptors come from a woman aged 25 to 39 with COVID-19, enrolled during active disease.

This chain links TRBV6-1 with TRBJ1-1; the D gene is possibly TRBD1 (6 bases). From germline, CDR1 is MNHNS and CDR2 SASEGT. V shed 1 base and J shed 1 base, with 13 bases lying between them. There are 16 residues in the CDR3. The CDR3 loop is CASSEVFGTKNTEAFF. In DNA, the CDR3 is TGTGCCAGCAGTGAAGTTTTTGGGACAAAGAACACTGAAGCTTTCTTT.

This chain connects TRBV15 to TRBJ2-7; 10 bases are a match to TRBD1. Germline-derived CDR1 and CDR2 are LNHNV and YYDKDF (reference sequence). V trimming: 6 bases; J trimming: 4 bases; junction bases outside the gene matches: 9. CDR3 length equals 15 residues. CDR3 sequence: CATSPFPGQGYEQYF. CDR3 in DNA: TGTGCCACCAGTCCTTTTCCGGGACAGGGGTACGAGCAGTACTTC.

The chain uses TRBV9 and TRBJ2-1, with TRBD2 matching 8 bases. This CDR3 is built from 17 residues. The trim removed 3 bases at V and 0 bases at J, leaving 8 bases unmatched. CDR1 and CDR2 from the germline V gene are SGDLS and YYNGEE. CDR3 sequence: CASSAAVSGSSYNEQFF. As DNA, the CDR3 is TGTGCCAGCAGCGCAGCTGTCAGCGGGAGCTCCTACAATGAGCAGTTCTTC.

J is TRBJ1-5 and V is TRBV23-1; D may be TRBD1 (6 bases). TRBV23-1 is known as an ORF, though its function is uncertain. Trimming removed 0 bases from V and 7 bases from J, with 19 bases in between. The CDR3 is made up of 17 amino acids. CDR3 protein: CASSQSSPTGLGQPQHF. The CDR3 coding sequence is TGCGCCAGCAGTCAATCGTCCCCGACAGGTTTGGGGCAGCCCCAGCATTTT.

J is TRBJ1-2 and V is TRBV2, with 9 bases identical to TRBD1. The germline gives CDR1 SNHLY, CDR2 FYNNEI. This CDR3 is built from 15 residues. J lost 5 bases, V lost 6 bases, and 10 bases had no gene match. The CDR3 loop is CASRSTGGDYYGYTF. For the CDR3, the DNA is TGTGCCAGCAGATCTACAGGGGGCGACTATTATGGCTACACCTTC.

This chain connects TRBV5-4 to TRBJ2-2; D is perhaps TRBD2 (5 bases). Germline lookup yields CDR1 SGHNT and CDR2 YYREEE (reference sequence). The CDR3 runs 14 residues. V was trimmed by 3 bases and J by 3 bases, leaving 9 bases between them. Written as DNA, the CDR3 is TGTGCCAGCAGCTCTGGGAGCTACACCGGGGAGCTGTTTTTT. Translating gives CASSSGSYTGELFF.

The chain combines TRBV6-2 or TRBV6-3 with TRBJ2-7; 8 positions match TRBD1. The CDR3 contains 15 residues. The trim removed 6 bases at V and 3 bases at J, leaving 10 bases unmatched. CDR1 is MNHEY and CDR2 is SVGEGT in the germline V gene. The CDR3 region has the DNA TGTGCCAGCAGCCCGGACAGGGATTTATTCTACGAGCAGTACTTC. It codes for CASSPDRDLFYEQYF.

The chain combines TRBV7-3 with TRBJ2-1, with TRBD2 matching 9 bases. The V segment lost 5 bases and the J segment 6 bases; nucleotides outside the gene matches: 8. This CDR3 has 15 amino acids. Germline values: CDR1 SGHTA, CDR2 FQGTGA. CDR3 sequence reads: CASSASGGLSNEQFF. The CDR3 nucleotides are TGTGCCAGCAGCGCCAGCGGGGGGCTTTCCAATGAGCAGTTCTTC.

The chain combines TRBV5-4 with TRBJ2-7; TRBD1 aligns across 8 bases. The CDR3 runs to 17 residues. V trimming: 1 base; J trimming: 2 bases; junction bases outside the gene matches: 11. Germline assignment: CDR1 SGHNT and CDR2 YYREEE (reference sequence). The CDR3 bases are TGTGCCAGCAGCTTGAGATTTCAGGGGGCTCACCCCTACGAGCAGTACTTC. It encodes CASSLRFQGAHPYEQYF.